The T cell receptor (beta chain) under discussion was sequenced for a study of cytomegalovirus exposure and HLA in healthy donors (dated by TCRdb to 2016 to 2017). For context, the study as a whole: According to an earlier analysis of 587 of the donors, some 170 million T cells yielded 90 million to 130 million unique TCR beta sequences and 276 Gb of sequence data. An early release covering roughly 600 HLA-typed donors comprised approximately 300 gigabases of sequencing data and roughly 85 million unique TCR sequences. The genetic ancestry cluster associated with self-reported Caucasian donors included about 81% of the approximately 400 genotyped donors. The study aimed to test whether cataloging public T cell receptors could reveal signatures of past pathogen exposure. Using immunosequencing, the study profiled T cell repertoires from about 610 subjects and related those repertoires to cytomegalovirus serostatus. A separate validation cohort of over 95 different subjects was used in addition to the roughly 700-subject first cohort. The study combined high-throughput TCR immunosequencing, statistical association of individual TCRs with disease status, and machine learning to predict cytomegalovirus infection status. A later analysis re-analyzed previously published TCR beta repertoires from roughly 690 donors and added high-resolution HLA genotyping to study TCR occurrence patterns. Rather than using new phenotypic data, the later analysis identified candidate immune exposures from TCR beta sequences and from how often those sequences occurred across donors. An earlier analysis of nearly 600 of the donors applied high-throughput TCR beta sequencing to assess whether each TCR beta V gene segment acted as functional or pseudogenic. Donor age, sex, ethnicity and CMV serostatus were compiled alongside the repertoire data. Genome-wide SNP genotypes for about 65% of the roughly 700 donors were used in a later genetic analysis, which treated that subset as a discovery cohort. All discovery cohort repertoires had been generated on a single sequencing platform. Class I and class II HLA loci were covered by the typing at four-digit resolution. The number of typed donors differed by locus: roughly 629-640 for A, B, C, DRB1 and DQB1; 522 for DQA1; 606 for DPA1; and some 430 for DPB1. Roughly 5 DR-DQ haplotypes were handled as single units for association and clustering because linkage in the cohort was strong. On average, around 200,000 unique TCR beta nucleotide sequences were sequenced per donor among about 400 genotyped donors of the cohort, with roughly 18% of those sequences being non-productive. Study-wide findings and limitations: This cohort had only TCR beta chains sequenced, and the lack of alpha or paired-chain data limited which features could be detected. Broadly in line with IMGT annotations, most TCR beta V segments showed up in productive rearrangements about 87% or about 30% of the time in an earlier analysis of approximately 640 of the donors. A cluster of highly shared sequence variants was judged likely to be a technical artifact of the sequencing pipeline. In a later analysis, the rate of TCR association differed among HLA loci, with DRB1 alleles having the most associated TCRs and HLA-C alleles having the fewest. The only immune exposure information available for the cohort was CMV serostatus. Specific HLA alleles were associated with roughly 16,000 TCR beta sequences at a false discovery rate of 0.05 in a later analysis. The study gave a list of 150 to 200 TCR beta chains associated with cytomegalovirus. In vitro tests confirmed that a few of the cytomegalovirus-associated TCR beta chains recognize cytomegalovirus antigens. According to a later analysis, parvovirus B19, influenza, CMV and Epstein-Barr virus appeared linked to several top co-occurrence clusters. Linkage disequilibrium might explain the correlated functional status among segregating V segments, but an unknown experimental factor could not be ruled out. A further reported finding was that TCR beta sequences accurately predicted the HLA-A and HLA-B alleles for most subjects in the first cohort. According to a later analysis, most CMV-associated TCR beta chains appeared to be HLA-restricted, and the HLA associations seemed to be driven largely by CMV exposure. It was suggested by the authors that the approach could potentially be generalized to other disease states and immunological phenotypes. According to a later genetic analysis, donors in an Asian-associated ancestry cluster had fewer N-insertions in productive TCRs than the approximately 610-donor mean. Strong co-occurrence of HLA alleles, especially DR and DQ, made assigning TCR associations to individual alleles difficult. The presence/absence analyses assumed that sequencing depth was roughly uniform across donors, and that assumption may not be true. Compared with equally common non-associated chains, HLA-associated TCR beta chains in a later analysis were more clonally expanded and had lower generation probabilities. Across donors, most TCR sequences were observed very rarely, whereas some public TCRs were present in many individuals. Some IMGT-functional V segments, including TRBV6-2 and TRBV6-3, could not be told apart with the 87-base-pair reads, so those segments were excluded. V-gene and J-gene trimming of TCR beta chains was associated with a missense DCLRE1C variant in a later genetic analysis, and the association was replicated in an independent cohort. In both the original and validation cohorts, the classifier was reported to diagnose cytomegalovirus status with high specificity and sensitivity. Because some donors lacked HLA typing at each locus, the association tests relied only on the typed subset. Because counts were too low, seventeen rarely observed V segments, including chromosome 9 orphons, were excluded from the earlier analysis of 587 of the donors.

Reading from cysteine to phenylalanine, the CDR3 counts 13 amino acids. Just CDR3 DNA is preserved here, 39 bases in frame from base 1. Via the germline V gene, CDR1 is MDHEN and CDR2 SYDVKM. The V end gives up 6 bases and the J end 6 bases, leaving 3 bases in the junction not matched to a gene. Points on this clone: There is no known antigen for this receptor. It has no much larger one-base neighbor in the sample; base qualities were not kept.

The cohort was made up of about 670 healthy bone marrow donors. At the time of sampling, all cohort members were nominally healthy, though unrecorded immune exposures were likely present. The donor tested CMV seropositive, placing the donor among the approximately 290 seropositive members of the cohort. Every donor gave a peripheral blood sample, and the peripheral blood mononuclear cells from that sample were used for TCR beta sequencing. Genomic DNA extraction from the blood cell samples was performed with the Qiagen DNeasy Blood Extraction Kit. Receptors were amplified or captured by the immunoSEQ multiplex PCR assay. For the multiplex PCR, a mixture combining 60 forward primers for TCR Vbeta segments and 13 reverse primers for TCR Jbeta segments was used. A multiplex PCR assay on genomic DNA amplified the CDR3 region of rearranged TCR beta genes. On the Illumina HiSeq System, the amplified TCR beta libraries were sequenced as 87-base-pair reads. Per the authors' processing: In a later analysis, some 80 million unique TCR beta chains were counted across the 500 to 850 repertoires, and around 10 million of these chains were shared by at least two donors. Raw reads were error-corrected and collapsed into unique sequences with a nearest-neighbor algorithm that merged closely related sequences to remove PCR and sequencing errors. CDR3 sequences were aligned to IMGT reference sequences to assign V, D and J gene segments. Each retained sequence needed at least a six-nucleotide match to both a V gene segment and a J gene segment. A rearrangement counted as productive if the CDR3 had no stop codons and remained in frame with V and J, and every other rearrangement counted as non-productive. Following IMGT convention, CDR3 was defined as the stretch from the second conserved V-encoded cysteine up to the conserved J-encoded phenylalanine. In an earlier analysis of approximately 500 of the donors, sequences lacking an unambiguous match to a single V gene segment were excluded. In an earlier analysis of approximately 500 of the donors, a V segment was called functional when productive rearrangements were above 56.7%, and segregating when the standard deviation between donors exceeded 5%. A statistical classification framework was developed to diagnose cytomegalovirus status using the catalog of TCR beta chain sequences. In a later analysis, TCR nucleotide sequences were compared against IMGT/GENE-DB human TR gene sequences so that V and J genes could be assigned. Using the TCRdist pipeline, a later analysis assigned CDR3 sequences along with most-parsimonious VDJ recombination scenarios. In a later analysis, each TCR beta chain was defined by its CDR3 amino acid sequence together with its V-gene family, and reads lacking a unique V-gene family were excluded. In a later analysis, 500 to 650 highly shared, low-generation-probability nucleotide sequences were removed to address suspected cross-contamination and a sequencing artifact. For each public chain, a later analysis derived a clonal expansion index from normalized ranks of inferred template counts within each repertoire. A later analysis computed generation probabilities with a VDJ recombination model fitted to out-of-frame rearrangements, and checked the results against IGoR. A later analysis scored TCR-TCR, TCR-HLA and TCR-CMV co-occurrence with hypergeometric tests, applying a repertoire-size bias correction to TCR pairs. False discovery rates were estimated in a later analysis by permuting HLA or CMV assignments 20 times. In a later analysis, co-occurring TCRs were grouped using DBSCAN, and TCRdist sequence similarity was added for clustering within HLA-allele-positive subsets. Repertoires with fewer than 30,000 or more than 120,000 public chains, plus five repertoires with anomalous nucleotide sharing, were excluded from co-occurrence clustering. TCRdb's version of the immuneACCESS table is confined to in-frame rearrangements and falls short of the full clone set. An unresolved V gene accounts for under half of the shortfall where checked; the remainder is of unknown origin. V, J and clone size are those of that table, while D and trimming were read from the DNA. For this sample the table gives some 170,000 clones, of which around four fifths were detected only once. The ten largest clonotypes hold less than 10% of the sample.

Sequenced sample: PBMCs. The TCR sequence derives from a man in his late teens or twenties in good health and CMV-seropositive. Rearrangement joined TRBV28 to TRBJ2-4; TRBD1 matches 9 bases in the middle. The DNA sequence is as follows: TGTGCCAGCAGGGGACAGGGTGTAAACATTCAGTACTTC. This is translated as CASRGQGVNIQYF.